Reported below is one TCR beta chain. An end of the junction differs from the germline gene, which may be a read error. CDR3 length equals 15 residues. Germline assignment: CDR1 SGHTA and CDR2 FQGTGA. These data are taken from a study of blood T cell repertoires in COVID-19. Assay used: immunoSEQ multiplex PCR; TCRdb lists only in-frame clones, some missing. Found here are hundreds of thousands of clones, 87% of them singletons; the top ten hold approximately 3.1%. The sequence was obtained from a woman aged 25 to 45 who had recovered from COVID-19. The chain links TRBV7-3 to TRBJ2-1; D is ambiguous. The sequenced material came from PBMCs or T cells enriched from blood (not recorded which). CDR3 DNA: TGTGCCAGCAGCCTAACACAGAGCTCCTACAATGAGCAGTTCTTC. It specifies CASSLTQSSYNEQFF.